Each of the 8 T cell receptor beta chains below was sequenced from the same sample in a study of radiotherapy plus CTLA-4 blockade in lung cancer. Assay: immunoSEQ multiplex PCR; the TCRdb copy retains only in-frame clones and omits some. The sample includes tens of thousands of clones, 78% of them seen just once. Sequenced here: peripheral blood, sampled from a patient treated with radiotherapy plus ipilimumab. The source of these receptors is a human donor with non-small cell lung cancer who had a complete response to radiotherapy plus ipilimumab.

The V call is TRBV19, the J call TRBJ1-1; a possible D gene is TRBD1 (6 bases). With 6 bases removed from V and 3 bases from J, the gap between germline ends came to 8 bases. The CDR3 is 12 amino acids. Germline-derived CDR1 and CDR2 are LNHDA and SQIVND (reference sequence). CDR3 sequence reads: CASRTGYTEAFF. In nucleotides, the CDR3 is TGTGCCAGTAGAACAGGGTACACTGAAGCTTTCTTT.

The chain combines TRBV6-5 with TRBJ1-5, with 8 nucleotides matching TRBD1. CDR1 is MNHEY, CDR2 SVGAGI, per germline. Unmatched junction bases numbered 7, after V lost 2 bases and J lost 7 bases. CDR3 length: 15 residues. The CDR3 spells CASSYTTGGWQPQHF. CDR3 nucleotide sequence: TGTGCCAGCAGTTACACTACAGGGGGATGGCAGCCCCAGCATTTT.

This chain joins TRBV20-1 and TRBJ1-1; D uncertain. The V end lost 0 bases, the J end lost 6 bases, and 5 bases lay between the germline ends. The CDR3 totals 11 residues. CDR1 and CDR2 from the germline V gene are DFQATT and SNEGSKA (reference sequence). The CDR3 loop reads CSARETSEAFF. CDR3 bases: TGCAGTGCTAGAGAAACATCTGAAGCTTTCTTT.

V is TRBV7-2 and J is TRBJ1-5; D call uncertain. CDR1 SGHTA and CDR2 FQGNSA come from the germline V gene. The CDR3 loop spans 15 amino acids. Trimming left V 1 base short and J 0 bases short, with 7 bases between. CDR3: CASSLGISSNQPQHF. The CDR3 coding sequence is TGTGCCAGCAGCTTAGGGATTAGTAGCAATCAGCCCCAGCATTTT. Full variable domain (rest looked up from reference TRBV7-2 and TRBJ1-5): GAGVSQSPSNKVTEKGKDVELRCDPISGHTALYWYRQSLGQGLEFLIYFQGNSAPDKSGLPSDRFSAERTGGSVSTLTIQRTQQEDSAVYLCASSLGISSNQPQHFGDGTRLSIL.

The chain employs TRBV6-1 and TRBJ1-2, with D unresolved. This CDR3 is built from 14 residues. V lost 2 bases and J lost 1, with 8 bases in between. In germline, CDR1 is MNHNS, CDR2 SASEGT. The CDR3, as DNA: TGTGCCAGCAGTGAAACAGAAAGTAACTATGGCTACACCTTC. Residues: CASSETESNYGYTF.

V is TRBV19 and J is TRBJ2-3; 8 bases map to TRBD2. CDR3 length equals 15 residues. J gave up 3 bases and V 4 bases, and 6 bases lay outside the gene matches. Germline CDR1 and CDR2: LNHDA and SQIVND (reference sequence). The CDR3 region has the DNA TGTGCCAGTAGTACCGGGACTAGACGGACAGATACGCAGTATTTT. It yields the protein CASSTGTRRTDTQYF.

The chain carries TRBV19 and TRBJ1-4; D is unclear. The CDR3 sequence is 14 residues long. Germline CDR1 is LNHDA and CDR2 is SQIVND (reference sequence). Trimming pared 5 bases from V and 3 bases from J, leaving 10 bases between. The CDR3 DNA reads TGTGCCAGTAGTTTCAGACTGTCTAATGAAAAACTGTTTTTT. Residues: CASSFRLSNEKLFF.

The V call is TRBV7-2, the J call TRBJ2-1; 10 positions agree with TRBD1. The CDR3 is 16 amino acids. Germline V gives CDR1 SGHTA, CDR2 FQGNSA. V was pared by 5 bases and J by 1 base, with 5 bases of the junction left unmatched. The CDR3 loop is CASSPRDRGSYNEQFF. The CDR3 nucleotides read TGTGCCAGCAGCCCCCGGGACAGGGGATCCTACAATGAGCAGTTCTTC.